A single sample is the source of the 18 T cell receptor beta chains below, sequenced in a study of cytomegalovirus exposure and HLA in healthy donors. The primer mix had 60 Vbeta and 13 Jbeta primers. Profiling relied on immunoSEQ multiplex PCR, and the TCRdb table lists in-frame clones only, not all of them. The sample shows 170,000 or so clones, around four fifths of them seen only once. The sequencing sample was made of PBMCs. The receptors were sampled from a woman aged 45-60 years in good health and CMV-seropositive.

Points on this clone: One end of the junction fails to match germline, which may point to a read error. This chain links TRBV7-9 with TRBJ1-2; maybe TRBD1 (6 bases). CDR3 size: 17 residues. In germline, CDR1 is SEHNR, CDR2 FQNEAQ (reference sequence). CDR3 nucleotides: TGTTCCAGCAGCTCATACGCCGGGACATCCGCGGGCTATGGCTACACCTTC. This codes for CSSSSYAGTSAGYGYTF.

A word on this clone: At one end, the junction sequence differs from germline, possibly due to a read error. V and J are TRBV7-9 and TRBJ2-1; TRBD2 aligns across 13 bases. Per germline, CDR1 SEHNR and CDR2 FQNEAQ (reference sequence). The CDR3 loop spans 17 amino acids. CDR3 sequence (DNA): TGTTCCAGCAGCCTACGCCGAGGACTAGCGGGGGAGGATGAGCAGTTCTTC. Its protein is CSSSLRRGLAGEDEQFF.

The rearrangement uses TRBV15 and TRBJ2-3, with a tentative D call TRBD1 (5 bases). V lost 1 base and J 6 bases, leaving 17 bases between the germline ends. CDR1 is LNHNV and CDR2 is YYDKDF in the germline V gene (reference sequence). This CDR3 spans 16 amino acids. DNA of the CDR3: TGTGCCACCAGCAGAGTTAACAGGCCTACTGGGGATACGCAGTATTTT. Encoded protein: CATSRVNRPTGDTQYF. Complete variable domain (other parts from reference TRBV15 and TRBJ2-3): DAMVIQNPRYQVTQFGKPVTLSCSQTLNHNVMYWYQQKSSQAPKLLFHYYDKDFNNEADTPDNFQSRRPNTSFCFLDIRSPGLGDTAMYLCATSRVNRPTGDTQYFGPGTRLTVL.

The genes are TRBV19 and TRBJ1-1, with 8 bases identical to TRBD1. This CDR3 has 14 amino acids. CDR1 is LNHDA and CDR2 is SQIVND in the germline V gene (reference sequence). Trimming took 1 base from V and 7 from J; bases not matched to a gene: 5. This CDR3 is CASSIGQGRIEAFF. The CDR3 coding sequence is TGTGCCAGTAGTATAGGACAGGGGCGCATTGAAGCTTTCTTT.

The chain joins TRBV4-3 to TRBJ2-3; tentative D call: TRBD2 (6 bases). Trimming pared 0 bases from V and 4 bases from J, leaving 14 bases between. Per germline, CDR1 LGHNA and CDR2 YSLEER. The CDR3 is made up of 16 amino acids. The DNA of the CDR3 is TGCGCCAGCAGCCAAGATCGGGAGAGATTCCCAGATACGCAGTATTTT. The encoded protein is CASSQDRERFPDTQYF.

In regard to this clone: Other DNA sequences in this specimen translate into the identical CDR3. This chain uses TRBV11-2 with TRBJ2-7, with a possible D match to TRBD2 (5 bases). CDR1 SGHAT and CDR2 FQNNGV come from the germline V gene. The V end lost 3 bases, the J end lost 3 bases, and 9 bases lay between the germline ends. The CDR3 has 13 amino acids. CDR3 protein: CASSLGRDYEQYF. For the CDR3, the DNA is TGTGCCAGCAGCTTGGGTCGGGACTACGAGCAGTACTTC.

The CDR3 DNA follows: TGTGCCAGCTCACCCGCCGCGCGGGGCTACACCTTC. It specifies CASSPAARGYTF. V gene TRBV18 combines with J gene TRBJ1-2, with D hard to call. Germline CDR1 and CDR2: KGHSH and LQKENI. This CDR3 contains 12 residues. Between the trimmed V and J ends, which lost 3 bases and 8 bases, there was a span of 10 bases.

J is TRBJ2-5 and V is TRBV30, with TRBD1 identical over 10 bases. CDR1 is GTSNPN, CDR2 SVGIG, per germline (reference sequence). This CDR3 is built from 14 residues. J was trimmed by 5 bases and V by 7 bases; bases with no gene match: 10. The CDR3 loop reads CASRQGAGGETQYF. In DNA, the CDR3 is TGTGCCTCCCGACAGGGGGCGGGTGGTGAGACCCAGTACTTC.

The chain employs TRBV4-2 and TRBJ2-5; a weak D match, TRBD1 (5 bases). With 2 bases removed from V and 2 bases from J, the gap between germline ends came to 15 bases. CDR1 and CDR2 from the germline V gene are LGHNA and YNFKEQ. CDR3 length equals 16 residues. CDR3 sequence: CASSQTGTDRQETQYF. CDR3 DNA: TGTGCCAGCAGCCAAACAGGTACAGACCGGCAAGAGACCCAGTACTTC.

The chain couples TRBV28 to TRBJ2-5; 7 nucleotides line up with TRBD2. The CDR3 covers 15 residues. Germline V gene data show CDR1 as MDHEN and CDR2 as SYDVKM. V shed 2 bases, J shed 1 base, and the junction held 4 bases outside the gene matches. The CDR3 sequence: CASSLAGDPQETQYF. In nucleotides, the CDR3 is TGTGCCAGCAGTTTAGCGGGAGACCCCCAAGAGACCCAGTACTTC.

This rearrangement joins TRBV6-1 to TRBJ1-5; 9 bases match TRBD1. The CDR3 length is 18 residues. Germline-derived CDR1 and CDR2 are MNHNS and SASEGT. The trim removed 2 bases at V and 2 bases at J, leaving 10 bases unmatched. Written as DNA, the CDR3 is TGTGCCAGCAGTGAATGGGACAGGGAGGCGGGAGGCAATCAGCCCCAGCATTTT. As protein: CASSEWDREAGGNQPQHF.

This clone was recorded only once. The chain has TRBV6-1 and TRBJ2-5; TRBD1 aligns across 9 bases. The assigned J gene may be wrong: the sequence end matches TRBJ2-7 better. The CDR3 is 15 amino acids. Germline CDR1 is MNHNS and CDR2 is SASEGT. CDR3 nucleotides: TGTGCCAGCAGTGCTTTTGGGACAGGGCTCTACGAGCAGTACTTC. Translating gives CASSAFGTGLYEQYF.

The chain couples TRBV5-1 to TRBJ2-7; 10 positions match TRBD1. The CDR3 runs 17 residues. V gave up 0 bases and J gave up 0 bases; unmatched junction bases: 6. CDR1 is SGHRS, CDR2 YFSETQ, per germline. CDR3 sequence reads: CASSLAGTGASSYEQYF. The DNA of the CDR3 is TGCGCCAGCAGCTTGGCCGGGACAGGGGCCAGCTCCTACGAGCAGTACTTC.

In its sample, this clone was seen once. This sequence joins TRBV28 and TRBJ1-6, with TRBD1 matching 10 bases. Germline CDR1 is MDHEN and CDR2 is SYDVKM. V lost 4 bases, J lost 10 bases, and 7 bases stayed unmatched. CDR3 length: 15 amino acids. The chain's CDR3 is CASSSPRTGGSPLHF. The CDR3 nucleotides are TGTGCCAGCAGTTCCCCTCGGACAGGGGGATCACCCCTCCACTTT.

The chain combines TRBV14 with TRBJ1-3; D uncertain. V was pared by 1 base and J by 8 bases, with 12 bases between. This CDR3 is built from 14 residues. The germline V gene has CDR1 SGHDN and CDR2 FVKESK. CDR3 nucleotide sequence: TGTGCCAGCAGCCAAGCGTTGTACGGAGACACCATATATTTT. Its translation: CASSQALYGDTIYF.

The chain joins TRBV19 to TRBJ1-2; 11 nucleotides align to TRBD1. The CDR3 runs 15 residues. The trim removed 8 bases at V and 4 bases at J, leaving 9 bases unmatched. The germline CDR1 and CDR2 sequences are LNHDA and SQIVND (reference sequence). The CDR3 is CASLYSGTGGYGYTF. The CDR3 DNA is TGTGCCAGTTTATATTCCGGGACAGGGGGCTATGGCTACACCTTC.

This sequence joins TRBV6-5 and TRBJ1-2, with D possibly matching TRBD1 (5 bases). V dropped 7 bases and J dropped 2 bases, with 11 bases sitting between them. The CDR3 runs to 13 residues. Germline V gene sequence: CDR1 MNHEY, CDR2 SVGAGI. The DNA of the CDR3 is TGTGCCAGCACTGAACAGGAGAACTATGGCTACACCTTC. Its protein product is CASTEQENYGYTF.

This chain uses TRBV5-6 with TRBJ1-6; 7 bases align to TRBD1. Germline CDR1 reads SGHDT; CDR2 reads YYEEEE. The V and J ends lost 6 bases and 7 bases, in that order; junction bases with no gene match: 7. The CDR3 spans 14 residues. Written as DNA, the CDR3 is TGTGCCAGCACGTTTGACAGGGACAATTCACCCCTCCACTTT. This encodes CASTFDRDNSPLHF. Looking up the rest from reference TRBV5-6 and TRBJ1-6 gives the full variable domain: DAGVTQSPTHLIKTRGQQVTLRCSPKSGHDTVSWYQQALGQGPQFIFQYYEEEERQRGNFPDRFSGHQFPNYSSELNVNALLLGDSALYLCASTFDRDNSPLHFGNGTRLTVT.